This entry lists 4 T cell receptor beta chains sequenced from one sample in a study of T cell clonotyping in hematopoietic cell transplantation. Assay: immunoSEQ multiplex PCR; the TCRdb copy retains only in-frame clones and omits some. The data contain about 36,000 clones, 75% to 90% of them singletons. The sample comprised peripheral blood mononuclear cells. The receptor source for this set is a woman aged 40 to 49 in good health. Some clones in this sample may be carry-over from other donors' samples.

The chain links TRBV5-1 to TRBJ2-7; 10 nucleotides line up with TRBD1. CDR3 size: 16 residues. J gave up 6 bases and V 2 bases, and 11 bases lay outside the gene matches. Germline CDR1 reads SGHRS; CDR2 reads YFSETQ. In nucleotides, the CDR3 is TGCGCCAGCAGCTTCACCGGGACAGGGGAGGAAGGCGAGCAGTACTTC. It encodes CASSFTGTGEEGEQYF.

The CDR3, as DNA: TGCGCCAGCTCCCGGACAGGGGGCACAGATACGCAGTATTTT. This sequence encodes CASSRTGGTDTQYF. This chain joins TRBV5-1 and TRBJ2-3, with 9 nucleotides matching TRBD1. The junction had 4 bases not matched to a gene; V was cut back by 7 bases and J by 1 base. CDR3 length: 14 residues. Germline V gene data show CDR1 as SGHRS and CDR2 as YFSETQ.

The chain links TRBV11-3 to TRBJ2-7; D perhaps matches TRBD2 (5 bases). CDR1 is SGHNT, CDR2 YENEEA, per germline. Trimming left V 3 bases short and J 3 bases short, with 9 bases between. The CDR3 totals 13 residues. In nucleotides, the CDR3 is TGTGCCAGCAGCTTTGCTCGGGGCTACGAGCAGTACTTC. This translates into CASSFARGYEQYF.

The gene calls are TRBV6-6 and TRBJ2-7; tentatively, D is TRBD1 (6 bases). The CDR3 extends over 13 amino acids. Per the germline V gene, CDR1 is MNHNY and CDR2 is SVGAGI (reference sequence). V dropped 7 bases and J dropped 3 bases, with 13 bases sitting between them. CDR3 DNA sequence: TGTGCCAGCATTAAGAACAGGGACTACGAGCAGTACTTC. This sequence encodes CASIKNRDYEQYF.